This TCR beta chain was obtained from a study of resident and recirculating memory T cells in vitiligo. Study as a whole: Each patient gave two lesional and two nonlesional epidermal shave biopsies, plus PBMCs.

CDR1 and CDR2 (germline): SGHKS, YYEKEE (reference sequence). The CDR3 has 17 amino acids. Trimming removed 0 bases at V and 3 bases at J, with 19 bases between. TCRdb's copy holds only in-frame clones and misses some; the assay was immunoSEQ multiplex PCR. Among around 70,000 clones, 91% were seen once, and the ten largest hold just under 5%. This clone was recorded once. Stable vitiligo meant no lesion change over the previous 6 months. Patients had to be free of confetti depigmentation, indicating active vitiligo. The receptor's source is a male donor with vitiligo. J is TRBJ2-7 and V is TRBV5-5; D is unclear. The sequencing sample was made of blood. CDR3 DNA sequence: TGTGCCAGCAGCTTGGCCACTTTCGACATACTTAACTACGAGCAGTACTTC. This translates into CASSLATFDILNYEQYF.